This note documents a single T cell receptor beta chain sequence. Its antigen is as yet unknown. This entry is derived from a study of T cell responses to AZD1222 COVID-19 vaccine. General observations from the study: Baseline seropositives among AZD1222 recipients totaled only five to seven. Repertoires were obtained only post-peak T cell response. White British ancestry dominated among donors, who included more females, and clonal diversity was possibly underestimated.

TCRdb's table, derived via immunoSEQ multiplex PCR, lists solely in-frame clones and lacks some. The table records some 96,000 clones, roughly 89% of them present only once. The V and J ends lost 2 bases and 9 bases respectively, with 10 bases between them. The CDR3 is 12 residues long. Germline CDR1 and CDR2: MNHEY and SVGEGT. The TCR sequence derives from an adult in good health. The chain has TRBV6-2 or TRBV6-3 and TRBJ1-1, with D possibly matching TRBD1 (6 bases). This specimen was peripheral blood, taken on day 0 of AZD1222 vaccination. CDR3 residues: CASSYRRDKAFF. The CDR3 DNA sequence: TGTGCCAGCAGTTACCGACGGGACAAAGCTTTCTTT.